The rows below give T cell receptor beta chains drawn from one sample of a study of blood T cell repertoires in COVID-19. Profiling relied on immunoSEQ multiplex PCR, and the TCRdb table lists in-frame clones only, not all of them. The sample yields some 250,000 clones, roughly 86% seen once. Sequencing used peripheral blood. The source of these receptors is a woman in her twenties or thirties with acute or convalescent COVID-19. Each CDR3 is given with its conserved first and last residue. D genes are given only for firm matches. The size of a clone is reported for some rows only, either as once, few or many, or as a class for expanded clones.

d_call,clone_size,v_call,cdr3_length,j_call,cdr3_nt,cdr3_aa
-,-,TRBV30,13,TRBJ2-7,TGTGCCTGGAGTGACAGGGACGACTACGAGCAGTACTTC,CAWSDRDDYEQYF
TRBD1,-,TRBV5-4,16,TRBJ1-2,TGTGCCAGCAGCTTGGGGAGGGACAGCCCGGACTATGGCTACACCTTC,CASSLGRDSPDYGYTF
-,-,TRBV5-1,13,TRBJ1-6,TGCGCCAGCAGCTTGGGGTCAGAATTCACCCTCCACTTT,CASSLGSEFTLHF
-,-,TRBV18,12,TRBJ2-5,TGTGCCAGCCCCCTGGGGCGTGAGACCCAGTACTTC,CASPLGRETQYF
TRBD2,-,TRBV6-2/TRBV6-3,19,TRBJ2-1,TGTGCCAGCAGTTACAGTTCGACAGGTGGCGGGAGGGCCACGGATGAGCAGTTCTTC,CASSYSSTGGGRATDEQFF
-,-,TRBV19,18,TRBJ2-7,TGTGCCAGTAGTATAGTGGTCTCTCCCGGGAAAGGGCGGTACGAGCAGTACTTC,CASSIVVSPGKGRYEQYF
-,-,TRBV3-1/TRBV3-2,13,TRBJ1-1,TGTGCCAGCAGCCAATTGGCGAACACTGAAGCTTTCTTT,CASSQLANTEAFF
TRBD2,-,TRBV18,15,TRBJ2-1,TGTGCCAGCTCACCACGCGGACTAGCCTACAATGAGCAGTTCTTC,CASSPRGLAYNEQFF
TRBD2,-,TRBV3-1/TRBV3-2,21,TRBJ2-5,TGTGCCAGCAGCCAAGCTGGCGTCGAGGCTCAGCGGGAGGGCCTACAAGAGACCCAGTACTTC,CASSQAGVEAQREGLQETQYF
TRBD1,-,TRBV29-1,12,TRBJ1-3,TGCAGCGCAGGGGGTTTTGGAAACACCATATATTTT,CSAGGFGNTIYF
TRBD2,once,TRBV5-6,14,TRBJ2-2,TGTGCCAGCAGCACCGGGACTAGCACCGGGGAGCTGTTTTTT,CASSTGTSTGELFF
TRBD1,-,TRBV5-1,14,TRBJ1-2,TGCGCCAGCAGCGGGGGACAGGGTTTGTATGGCTACACCTTC,CASSGGQGLYGYTF